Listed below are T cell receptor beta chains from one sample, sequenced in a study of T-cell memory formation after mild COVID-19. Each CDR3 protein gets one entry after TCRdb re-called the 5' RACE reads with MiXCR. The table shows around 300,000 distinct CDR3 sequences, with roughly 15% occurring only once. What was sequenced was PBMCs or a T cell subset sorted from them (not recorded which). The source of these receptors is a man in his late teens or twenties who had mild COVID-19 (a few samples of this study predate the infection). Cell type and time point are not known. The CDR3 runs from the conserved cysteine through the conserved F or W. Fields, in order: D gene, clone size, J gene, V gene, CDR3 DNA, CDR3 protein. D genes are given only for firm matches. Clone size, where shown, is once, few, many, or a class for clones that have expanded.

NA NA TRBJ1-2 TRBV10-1 TGCGCCAACAAGGACGAGGCTATGCGGGGCTACACCTTC CANKDEAMRGYTF
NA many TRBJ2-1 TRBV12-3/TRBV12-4 TGTGCCAGCAGCCACCGGGACCGCGGGCATGAGCAGTTCTTC CASSHRDRGHEQFF
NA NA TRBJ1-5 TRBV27 TGTGCCAGCAGTTTAGGGACCCTCGGGCCCCAGCATTTT CASSLGTLGPQHF
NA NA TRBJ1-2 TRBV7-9 TGTGCCAGCAGCTTGGTTGCCGAATATGGCTACACCTTC CASSLVAEYGYTF
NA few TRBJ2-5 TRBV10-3 TGTGCCATCAGTGAGTCCGTCAGGGGGGGAGAGACCCAGTACTTC CAISESVRGGETQYF
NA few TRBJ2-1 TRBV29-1 TGCAGCGGACGGGAGCATGGAAGGTCGAACAATGAGCAGTTCTTC CSGREHGRSNNEQFF
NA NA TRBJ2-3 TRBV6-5 TGTGCCACCTCCGATACGCCCACAGATACGCAGTATTTT CATSDTPTDTQYF
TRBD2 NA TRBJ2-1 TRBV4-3 TGCGCCAGCAGCCAAGATAGCGGGAGAGCCTACAATGAGCAGTTCTTC CASSQDSGRAYNEQFF
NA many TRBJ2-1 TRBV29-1 TGCAGCGTTGTCAGGGGCTACAATGAGCAGTTCTTC CSVVRGYNEQFF
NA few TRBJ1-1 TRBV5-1 TGCGCCAGCAGCTTGGAGAGGGTGAGCACTGAAGCTTTCTTT CASSLERVSTEAFF
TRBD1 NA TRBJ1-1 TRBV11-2 TGTGCCAGCAGCTTAGCCTTGACTCGACAGGGCGAAGCTTTCTTT CASSLALTRQGEAFF
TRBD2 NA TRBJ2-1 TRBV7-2 TGTGCCAGCAGCCAAGCGGGGTATGGGAGAGGGAGTGAGCAGTTCTTC CASSQAGYGRGSEQFF
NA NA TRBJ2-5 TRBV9 TGTGCCAGCAGCGCCCCGGGACCCCAAGAGACCCAGTACTTC CASSAPGPQETQYF
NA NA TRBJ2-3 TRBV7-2 TGTGCCAGCAGAGACCCGTCCGTGCGGGGTGATACGCAGTATTTT CASRDPSVRGDTQYF
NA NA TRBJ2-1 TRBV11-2 TGTGCCAGCAGCTTGAGACTCGCGGGGTACAGTGAGCAGTTCTTC CASSLRLAGYSEQFF
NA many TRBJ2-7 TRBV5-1 TGCGCCAGCAGCTTTCTCCTGGAGACAGGACCCTACGAGCAGTACTTC CASSFLLETGPYEQYF
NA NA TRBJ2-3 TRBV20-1 TGCAGTGCTAGTAGGTTGACAGATACGCAGTATTTT CSASRLTDTQYF
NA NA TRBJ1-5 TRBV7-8 TGTGCCAGCAGCTTAGATGGGGCAGGGTCCGGTCAGCCCCAGCATTTT CASSLDGAGSGQPQHF
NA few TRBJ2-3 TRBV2 TGTGCCAGCAGTGAAGTCGAGGGACCCTTGAGTAATACGCAGTATTTT CASSEVEGPLSNTQYF
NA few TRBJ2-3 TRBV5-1 TGCGCCAGCAGCCCCTGGGCAGGGACAGATACGCAGTATTTT CASSPWAGTDTQYF
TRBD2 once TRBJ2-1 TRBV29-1 TGCAGCGTTGCCGGGGGGGGTTTCTCCTACAATGAGCAGTTCTTC CSVAGGGFSYNEQFF
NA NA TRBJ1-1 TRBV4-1 TGCGCCAGCAGCCCGAACCCCAAGAGCGCTGAAGCTTTCTTT CASSPNPKSAEAFF
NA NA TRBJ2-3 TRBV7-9 TGTGCCAGCAGAAGGAGTACCCACAAGGATACGCAGTATTTT CASRRSTHKDTQYF
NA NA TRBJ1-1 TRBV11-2 TGTGCCAGCAGCCTTTGGAACTTAGGGGGAGCTTTCTTT CASSLWNLGGAFF
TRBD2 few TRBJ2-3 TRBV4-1 TGCGCCAGCAGCCAAGAGAAGCGGGGGGCGACGTGGGGAGATACGCAGTATTTT CASSQEKRGATWGDTQYF
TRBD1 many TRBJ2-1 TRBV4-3 TGCGCCAGCAGCCGTCAGGGGGCCTCCTACAATGAGCAGTTCTTC CASSRQGASYNEQFF
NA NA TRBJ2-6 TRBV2 TGTGCCAGCAGGAGGGAAGCTGGGGCCAACGTCCTGACTTTC CASRREAGANVLTF
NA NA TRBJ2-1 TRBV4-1 TGCGCCAGCAGCCAAGTTGGGGGACCGAACAATGAGCAGTTCTTC CASSQVGGPNNEQFF
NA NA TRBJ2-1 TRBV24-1 TGTGCCACCAGTGACCAGAGTGTCGGGGGCTATGAGCAGTTCTTC CATSDQSVGGYEQFF
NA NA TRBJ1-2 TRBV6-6 TGTGCCAGCAGTTACGGGCGGAACTATGGCTACACCTTC CASSYGRNYGYTF
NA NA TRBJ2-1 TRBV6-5 TGTGCCAGCAGTTACGCGGGGTTGGGGTACAATGAGCAGTTCTTC CASSYAGLGYNEQFF
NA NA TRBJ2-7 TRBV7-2 TGTGCCAGCAGTTTTAGGCCTGAGGAGCAGTACTTC CASSFRPEEQYF
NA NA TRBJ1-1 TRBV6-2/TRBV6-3 TGTGCCAGCAGTTACCAGACAGCGAACACTGAAGCTTTCTTT CASSYQTANTEAFF
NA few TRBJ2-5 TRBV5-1 TGCGCCAGCAGCTTGATCCGCCAAGAGACCCAGTACTTC CASSLIRQETQYF
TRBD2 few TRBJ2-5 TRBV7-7 TGTGCTAGCAGCTCCTCCGGGACTAGCGGGACCCAGTACTTC CASSSSGTSGTQYF
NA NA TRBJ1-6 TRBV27 TGTGCCAGCAGTCTCTTCCCACCACAGGGTTCTAATTCACCCCTCCACTTT CASSLFPPQGSNSPLHF
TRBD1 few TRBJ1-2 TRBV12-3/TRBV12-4 TGTGCCAGCAGTTTAATCGGGACAGTCAATGGCTACACCTTC CASSLIGTVNGYTF
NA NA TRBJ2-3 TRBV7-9 TGTGCCAGCAGCTTAGGGAGCTCCAACGGCCCAGATACGCAGTATTTT CASSLGSSNGPDTQYF
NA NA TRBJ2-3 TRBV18 TGTGCCAGCTCACCACCGGCTCAAATCACAGATACGCAGTATTTT CASSPPAQITDTQYF
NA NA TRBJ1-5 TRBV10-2 TGCGCCAGCAGTGAAACAGTCCAGCCCCAGCATTTT CASSETVQPQHF
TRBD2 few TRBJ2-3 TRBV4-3 TGCGCCAGCAGCCAAGACGGCGGGGGGGCGACAGATACGCAGTATTTT CASSQDGGGATDTQYF
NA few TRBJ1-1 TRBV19 TGTGCCAGTAGTATAAGAGTCATGAACACTGAAGCTTTCTTT CASSIRVMNTEAFF
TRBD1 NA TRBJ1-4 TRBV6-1 TGTGCCAGCAGCCCGGGACAGCACCATGAAAAACTGTTTTTT CASSPGQHHEKLFF
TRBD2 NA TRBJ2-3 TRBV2 TGTGCCAGCACCCTTCTAGCGGGGGTTTCCGATACGCAGTATTTT CASTLLAGVSDTQYF
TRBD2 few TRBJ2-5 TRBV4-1 TGCGCCAGCAGCCCCGGGACTAGCGGGGGACAGACCCAGTACTTC CASSPGTSGGQTQYF
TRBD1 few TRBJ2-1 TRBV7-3 TGTGCCAGCAGCTCACCGACAGGGACGAACAATGAGCAGTTCTTC CASSSPTGTNNEQFF
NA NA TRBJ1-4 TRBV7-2 TGTGCCAGCAGCTTGGACAGAGGCCAAAAACTGTTTTTT CASSLDRGQKLFF
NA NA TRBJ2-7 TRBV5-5 TGTGCCAGCAGCTTCGACAGTCTCGTTATTGGGCTCGAGCAGTACTTC CASSFDSLVIGLEQYF
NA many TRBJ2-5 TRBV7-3 TGTGCCAGCAGCCCCGGGAGGGGGCGGATGACCCAGTACTTC CASSPGRGRMTQYF
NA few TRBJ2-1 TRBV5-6 TGTGCCAGCAGCCGACCCGGGCCCTACAATGAGCAGTTCTTC CASSRPGPYNEQFF
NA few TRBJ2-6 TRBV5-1 TGCGCCAGCAGCTTGGATGTGACAGCGGACTCTGGGGCCAACGTCCTGACTTTC CASSLDVTADSGANVLTF
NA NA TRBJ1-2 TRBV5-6 TGTGCCAGCAGCTTGTTGGGCGGAATGGGTTTTGGCTACACCTTC CASSLLGGMGFGYTF
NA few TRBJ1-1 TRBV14 TGTGCCAGCAGCCCACCGGGGGGGGTAACAGCTTTCTTT CASSPPGGVTAFF
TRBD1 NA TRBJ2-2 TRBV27 TGTGCCAGCAGTTTAGAGGGACAGGGGTGGTCCGGGGAGCTGTTTTTT CASSLEGQGWSGELFF
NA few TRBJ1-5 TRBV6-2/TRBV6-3 TGTGCCAGCAGTTACTCGGCGGTCGATTATAGCAATCAGCCCCAGCATTTT CASSYSAVDYSNQPQHF
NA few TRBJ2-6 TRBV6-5 TGTGCCAGCAGTTACTCGGGGGGTCACTCTGGGGCCAACGTCCTGACTTTC CASSYSGGHSGANVLTF